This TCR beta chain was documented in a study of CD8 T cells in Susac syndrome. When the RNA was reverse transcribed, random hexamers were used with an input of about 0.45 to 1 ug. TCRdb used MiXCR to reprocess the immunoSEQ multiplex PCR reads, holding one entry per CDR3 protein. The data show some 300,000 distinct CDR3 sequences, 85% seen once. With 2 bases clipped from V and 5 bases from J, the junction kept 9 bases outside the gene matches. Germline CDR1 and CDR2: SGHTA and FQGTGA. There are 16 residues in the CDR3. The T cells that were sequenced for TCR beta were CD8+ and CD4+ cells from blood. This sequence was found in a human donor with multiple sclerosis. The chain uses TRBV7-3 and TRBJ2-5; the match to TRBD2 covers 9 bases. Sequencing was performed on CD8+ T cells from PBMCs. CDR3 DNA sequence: TGTGCCAGCAGCTTAGTGGCTAGCGGGAAACGGGAGACCCAGTACTTC. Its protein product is CASSLVASGKRETQYF.